One sample yielded the 12 T cell receptor beta chains listed below, sequenced in a study of CD8 T cells in Susac syndrome. With random hexamers, reverse transcription was performed on roughly 0.5 to 1 ug of RNA. TCRdb fed the immunoSEQ multiplex PCR reads into MiXCR, producing one record per CDR3 protein. The sample shows 200,000 or so distinct CDR3 sequences, approximately 96% of them seen only once. Sample: CD4+ T cells from PBMCs. The receptor set was obtained from a human donor with Susac syndrome.

The chain uses TRBV7-6 and TRBJ2-5; TRBD2 aligns across 8 bases. Germline-derived CDR1 and CDR2 are SGHVS and FNYEAQ. The CDR3 covers 14 residues. V was clipped by 5 bases and J by 5 bases; unmatched bases: 7. CDR3 sequence reads: CASSLGGARETQYF. CDR3 coding DNA: TGTGCCAGCAGCCTCGGGGGGGCCCGGGAGACCCAGTACTTC.

This chain connects TRBV19 to TRBJ2-7; 10 nucleotides agree with TRBD2. J gave up 0 bases and V 6 bases, and 11 bases lay outside the gene matches. From germline, CDR1 is LNHDA and CDR2 SQIVND (reference sequence). The CDR3 is made up of 17 amino acids. CDR3 sequence: CASSRAGGTINSYEQYF. CDR3 coding DNA: TGTGCCAGTAGCCGAGCGGGGGGGACCATCAACTCCTACGAGCAGTACTTC. Variable domain in full (rest from reference TRBV19 and TRBJ2-7): DGGITQSPKYLFRKEGQNVTLSCEQNLNHDAMYWYRQDPGQGLRLIYYSQIVNDFQKGDIAEGYSVSREKKESFPLTVTSAQKNPTAFYLCASSRAGGTINSYEQYFGPGTRLTVT.

The chain uses TRBV5-8 and TRBJ1-1; 7 bases fit TRBD1. V dropped 4 bases and J dropped 0; count of bases not matched to a gene: 3. Looked up from germline, CDR1 is SGHTS and CDR2 is YDEGEE. The CDR3 loop spans 14 amino acids. The CDR3 sequence is CASSQGQMNTEAFF. As DNA, the CDR3 is TGTGCCAGCAGCCAGGGACAGATGAACACTGAAGCTTTCTTT.

This chain links TRBV12-3 or TRBV12-4 with TRBJ2-1; TRBD2 aligns across 9 bases. This CDR3 spans 18 amino acids. V lost 5 bases and J lost 9; bases outside the gene matches: 20. Here the CDR3 DNA reads TGTGCCAGCAGTCCCGCCGCGAGCGGGGGGCCCCGCGTCAGTGAGCAGTTCTTC. This gives the protein CASSPAASGGPRVSEQFF.

J is TRBJ2-3 and V is TRBV6-6; D gene ambiguous. The CDR3 extends over 12 amino acids. Per germline, CDR1 MNHNY and CDR2 SVGAGI (reference sequence). The germline V and J ends were trimmed by 4 bases and 4 bases, with 6 bases remaining between them. CDR3 amino acids: CASSFISDTQYF. The CDR3 DNA is TGTGCCAGCAGTTTCATATCAGATACGCAGTATTTT.

The rearrangement links TRBV7-8 to TRBJ2-6; D is undetermined. With 5 bases removed from V and 3 bases from J, the gap between germline ends came to 20 bases. The CDR3 is made up of 18 amino acids. Germline CDR1 and CDR2: SGHVS and FQNEAQ. CDR3 in amino acids: CASSTQGRAIGGANVLTF. The CDR3 region has the DNA TGTGCCAGCAGCACCCAAGGACGGGCCATCGGTGGGGCCAACGTCCTGACTTTC.

The V gene is TRBV20-1, the J gene TRBJ1-2, with D unresolved. Trimming cost V 4 bases and J 2 bases, with 11 bases left between them. Germline V CDR1 and CDR2: DFQATT, SNEGSKA (reference sequence). The CDR3 loop spans 13 amino acids. The chain's CDR3 is CSAKLPENYGYTF. CDR3 nucleotides: TGCAGTGCTAAGCTTCCGGAGAACTATGGCTACACCTTC.

This rearrangement joins TRBV6-5 to TRBJ1-2, with TRBD1 identical over 7 bases. The CDR3 sequence is 13 residues long. Germline V gene sequence: CDR1 MNHEY, CDR2 SVGAGI. Trimming took 9 bases from V and 2 from J; bases not matched to a gene: 6. The CDR3 sequence is CASSRDSNYGYTF. The CDR3 bases are TGTGCCAGTAGCCGGGACAGCAACTATGGCTACACCTTC.

The V call is TRBV30, the J call TRBJ1-4; the match to TRBD1 covers 7 bases. Looked up from germline, CDR1 is GTSNPN and CDR2 is SVGIG (reference sequence). This CDR3 has 16 residues. With 2 bases clipped from V and 0 bases from J, the junction kept 6 bases outside the gene matches. CDR3 amino acids: CAWSPPDRATNEKLFF. The CDR3 nucleotides are TGTGCCTGGAGTCCACCCGACAGGGCAACTAATGAAAAACTGTTTTTT.

This chain connects TRBV29-1 to TRBJ1-1; D unclear. The CDR3 length is 13 residues. Trimming shortened V by 5 bases and J by 1 base, and 11 bases separated the two germline ends. Looked up from germline, CDR1 is SQVTM and CDR2 is ANQGSEA. CDR3 amino acids: CSVPSFPNTEAFF. The CDR3, as DNA: TGCAGCGTTCCATCTTTCCCGAACACTGAAGCTTTCTTT.

The count of this clonotype is one. This rearrangement joins TRBV28 to TRBJ1-2, with 9 bases fitting TRBD1. The germline V gene encodes CDR1 MDHEN and CDR2 SYDVKM. This CDR3 has 15 residues. V shed 5 bases and J 4 bases; nucleotides not matched to a gene: 8. The CDR3, as DNA: TGTGCCAGCAGTCTAAGACAGGGGGTTAGCTATGGCTACACCTTC. This encodes CASSLRQGVSYGYTF.

The V and J genes are TRBV6-5 and TRBJ2-1, with D possibly being TRBD2 (6 bases). CDR3 length equals 14 residues. Trimming removed 6 bases from V and 5 bases from J, with 14 bases in between. CDR1 and CDR2 (germline): MNHEY, SVGAGI. CDR3 nucleotides: TGTGCCAGCAGACCGGGACTGGGAAACAATGAGCAGTTCTTC. As protein: CASRPGLGNNEQFF.